This TCR beta chain was obtained from a study of T cells in Graves' hyperthyroidism and ophthalmopathy. Broader study findings: Appearing also in blood were most of the thyroid clonotypes expanded above 0.001. The model's output predicted ophthalmopathy at a median of 6.5 months prior to onset.

Subjects aged 18 to 65 presented with newly diagnosed hyperthyroidism of less than 2 months' duration. The authors obtained PBMCs from around 10 ml of fresh peripheral blood. RNA transcripts provided the source from which TCR beta CDR3 regions were amplified. The HTBI primer set drove a first-round RT-PCR of the TCR CDR3. TCRdb independently ran MiXCR on the multiplex PCR reads; one entry per CDR3 protein. The sample has nearly 750,000 distinct CDR3 sequences, about a third seen once. On this clonotype itself: What it binds is not known.

With 8 bases removed from V and 2 bases from J, the gap between germline ends came to 13 bases. Germline-derived CDR1 and CDR2 are ENHRY and SYGVKD. The CDR3 loop spans 15 amino acids. The chain joins TRBV10-3 to TRBJ2-6; D gene unclear. Specimen: blood. The TCR sequence derives from a woman in her forties with Graves' hyperthyroidism. CDR3 DNA sequence: TGTGCCATCCTGGGCGTAGTTGCTGGGGCCAACGTCCTGACTTTC. The encoded protein is CAILGVVAGANVLTF.